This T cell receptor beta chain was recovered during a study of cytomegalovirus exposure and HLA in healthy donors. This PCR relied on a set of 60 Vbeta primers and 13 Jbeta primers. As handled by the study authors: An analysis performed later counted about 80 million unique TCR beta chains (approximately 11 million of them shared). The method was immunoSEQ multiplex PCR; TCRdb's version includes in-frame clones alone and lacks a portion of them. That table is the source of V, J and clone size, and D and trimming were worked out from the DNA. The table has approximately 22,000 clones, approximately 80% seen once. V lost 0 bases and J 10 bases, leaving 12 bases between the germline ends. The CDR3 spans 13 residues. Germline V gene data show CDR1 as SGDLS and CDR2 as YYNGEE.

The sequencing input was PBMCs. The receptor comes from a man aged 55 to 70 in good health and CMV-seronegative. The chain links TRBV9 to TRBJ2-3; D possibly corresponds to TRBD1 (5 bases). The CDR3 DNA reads TGTGCCAGCAGCGTAGGTTTCCAGGGTTCGCAGTATTTT. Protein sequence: CASSVGFQGSQYF.